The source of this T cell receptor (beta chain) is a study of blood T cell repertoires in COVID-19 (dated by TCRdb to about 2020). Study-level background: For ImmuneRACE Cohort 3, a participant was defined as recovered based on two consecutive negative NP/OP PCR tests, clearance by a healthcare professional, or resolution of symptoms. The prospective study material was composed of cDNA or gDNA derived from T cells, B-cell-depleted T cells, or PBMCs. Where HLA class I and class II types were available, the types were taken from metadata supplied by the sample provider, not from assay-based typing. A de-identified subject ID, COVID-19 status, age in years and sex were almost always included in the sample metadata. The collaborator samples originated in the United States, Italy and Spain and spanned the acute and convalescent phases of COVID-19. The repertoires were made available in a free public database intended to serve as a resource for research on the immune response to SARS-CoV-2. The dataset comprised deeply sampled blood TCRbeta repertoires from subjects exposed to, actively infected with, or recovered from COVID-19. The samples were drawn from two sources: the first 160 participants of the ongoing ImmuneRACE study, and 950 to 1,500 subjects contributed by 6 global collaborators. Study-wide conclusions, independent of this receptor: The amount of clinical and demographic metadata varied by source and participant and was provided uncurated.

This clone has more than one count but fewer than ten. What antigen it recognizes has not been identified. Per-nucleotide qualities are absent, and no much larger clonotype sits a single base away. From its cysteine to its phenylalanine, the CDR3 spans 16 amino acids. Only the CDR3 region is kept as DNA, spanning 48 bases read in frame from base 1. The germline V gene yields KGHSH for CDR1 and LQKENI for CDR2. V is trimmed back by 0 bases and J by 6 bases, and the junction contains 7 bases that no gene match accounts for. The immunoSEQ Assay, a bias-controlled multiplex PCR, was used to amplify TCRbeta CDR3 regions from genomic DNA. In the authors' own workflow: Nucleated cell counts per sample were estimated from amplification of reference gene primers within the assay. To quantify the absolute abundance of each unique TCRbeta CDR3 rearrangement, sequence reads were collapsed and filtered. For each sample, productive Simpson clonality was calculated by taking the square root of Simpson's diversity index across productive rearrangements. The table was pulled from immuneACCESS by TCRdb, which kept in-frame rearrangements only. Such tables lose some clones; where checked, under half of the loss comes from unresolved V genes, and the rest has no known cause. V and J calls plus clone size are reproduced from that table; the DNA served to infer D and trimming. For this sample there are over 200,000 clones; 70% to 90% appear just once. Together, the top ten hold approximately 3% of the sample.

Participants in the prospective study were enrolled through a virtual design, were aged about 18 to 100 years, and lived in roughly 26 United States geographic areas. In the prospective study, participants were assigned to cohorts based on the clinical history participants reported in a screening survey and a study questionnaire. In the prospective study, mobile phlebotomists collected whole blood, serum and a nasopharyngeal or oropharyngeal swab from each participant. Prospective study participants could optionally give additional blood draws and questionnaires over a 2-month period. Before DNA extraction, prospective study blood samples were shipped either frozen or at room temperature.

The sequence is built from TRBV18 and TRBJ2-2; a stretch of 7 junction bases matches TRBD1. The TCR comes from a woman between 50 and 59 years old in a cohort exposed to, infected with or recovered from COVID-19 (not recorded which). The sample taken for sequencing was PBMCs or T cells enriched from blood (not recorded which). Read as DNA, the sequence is TGTGCCAGCTCACCACCAACAGGGGAATATGCCGGGGAGCTGTTTTTT. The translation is CASSPPTGEYAGELFF.